The clone carrying this TCR beta chain was observed at least ten times. Its antigen is not known. This sample was taken from a study of neurological immune-mediated disorders. It was from 2 million PBMCs stored at -80 C that the unsorted libraries were obtained. Broader study findings: Among expanded clones, no CDR3 amino acid sequences were shared across subjects, a pattern suggesting private repertoires in all groups. HTLV-1-associated myelopathy had the most TCR clonal expansion, whereas multiple sclerosis had the least (lower than in healthy controls).

As for the cDNA, it was generated by 5'RACE with 10-nucleotide random UMIs. Each CDR3 protein is one row after TCRdb ran MiXCR on the 5' RACE reads. The data contain about 59,000 distinct CDR3 sequences, about 13% of them singletons. This sequence was found in a woman aged 60-70 years with HTLV-1-associated myelopathy (HAM/TSP). The sequenced material came from PBMCs.

CDR3 coding DNA: TGCGCCAGCAGCTTGGGCGCCGGGACAGGCCATCAAGAGACCCAGTACTTC. Translated, it gives CASSLGAGTGHQETQYF. The genes are TRBV5-1 and TRBJ2-5; 8 bases are a match to TRBD1. The J segment lost 2 bases and the V segment lost 0 bases, leaving 9 bases of the junction unmatched. CDR1 and CDR2 from the germline V gene are SGHRS and YFSETQ. CDR3 length equals 17 residues.